This record looks at one T cell receptor beta chain sequence and its context. What it binds is not known. The CDR3 consists of 14 residues. Germline assignment: CDR1 GTSNPN and CDR2 SVGIG (reference sequence). Trimming stripped 0 bases from V and 7 bases from J, with 12 bases between. Every isolated RNA sample was fully reverse transcribed, so sequencing captured expressed TCRB transcripts. This table comes from immunoSEQ multiplex PCR, and its TCRdb copy is limited to in-frame clones, with some not included. The table has 350,000 to 400,000 clones, less than 15% seen once; the top ten hold under 0.02%. This record belongs to a study of beta chain features in type 1 diabetes. Study as a whole: Some 110,000,000 sorted cells were examined across all samples. Broader study findings: Moderate but significant shortening of TCRB CDR3s was recorded in all four CD4+ subsets from Type 1 diabetes patients.

Only one heparinised blood draw was taken per donor, and its volume averaged around 100 mL. CD4+ cells of the naive, central memory, regulatory and stem cell-like memory types were sorted via CD45RO/CCR7/CD25/CD127/CD95/CD27. This clonotype was sampled from a woman between 18 and 30 years old in good health. This sequence joins TRBV30 and TRBJ1-4, with D perhaps TRBD1 (5 bases). Sample: naive CD4+ T cells from blood. The CDR3 DNA is TGTGCCTGGAGTGTACTACAGGAAGGTGAAAAACTGTTTTTT. Amino acids: CAWSVLQEGEKLFF.